This T cell receptor (beta chain) was sequenced for a study of blood T cells in healthy people across ages. A J-beta primer mix and a sample-barcoded 5' primer were used in a second PCR of roughly 6 to 11 cycles. TCRdb used MiXCR to reprocess the 5' RACE reads, holding one entry per CDR3 protein. The sample includes around 850,000 distinct CDR3 sequences, about 36% of them seen just once. For every donor, a draw yielded around 10 milliliters of peripheral blood. The clonotype comes from a man aged 18 to 29 in good health. Material: blood.

Here the CDR3 reads CASHSRGGANVLTF. The CDR3 DNA reads TGTGCCAGCCACAGTAGGGGGGGGGCCAACGTCCTGACTTTC. The V gene is TRBV7-2, the J gene TRBJ2-6; D may be TRBD1 (6 bases). The CDR3 is made up of 14 amino acids. Germline loops: CDR1 SGHTA, CDR2 FQGNSA. The V gene lost 8 bases and the J gene lost 4 bases, with 12 bases spanning the gap.